A single sample is the source of the 20 T cell receptor beta chains below, sequenced in a study of T cell responses to AZD1222 COVID-19 vaccine. The protocol was immunoSEQ multiplex PCR, while the TCRdb copy is restricted to in-frame clones and leaves out a portion. This table has 100,000 to 120,000 clones, around 92% appearing once. Sequencing was performed on peripheral blood, taken on day 0 of AZD1222 vaccination. Every receptor here comes from an adult in good health.

The chain employs TRBV6-4 and TRBJ1-1; D ambiguous. V lost 3 bases to trimming and J lost 2 bases, with 7 bases between them. The CDR3 totals 13 residues. CDR1 MRHNA and CDR2 SNTAGT come from the germline V gene. The DNA for the CDR3 is TGTGCCAGCAGTGAGGGTGGAAACACTGAAGCTTTCTTT. Protein sequence: CASSEGGNTEAFF.

This chain connects TRBV5-4 to TRBJ1-5; D is perhaps TRBD1 (5 bases). Trimming pared 4 bases from V and 1 base from J, leaving 9 bases between. From germline, CDR1 is SGHNT and CDR2 YYREEE (reference sequence). This CDR3 comprises 14 residues. CDR3 amino acids: CASSLGGSNQPQHF. The CDR3 region has the DNA TGTGCCAGCAGCCTCGGGGGGAGCAATCAGCCCCAGCATTTT.

The chain has TRBV10-2 and TRBJ1-4, with D unresolved. Trimming removed 6 bases from V and 0 bases from J, with 11 bases in between. This CDR3 is built from 15 residues. CDR1 is WSHSY and CDR2 is SAAADI in the germline V gene. In nucleotides, the CDR3 is TGCGCCAGCAGACATGGAACCACAACTAATGAAAAACTGTTTTTT. This encodes CASRHGTTTNEKLFF.

The chain employs TRBV30 and TRBJ1-2, with D tentatively TRBD1 (6 bases). V dropped 8 bases and J dropped 2 bases, with 12 bases sitting between them. Looked up from germline, CDR1 is GTSNPN and CDR2 is SVGIG (reference sequence). The length of the CDR3 is 12 residues. In DNA form, the CDR3 reads TGTGCCGGGGGTAGGGGGAACTATGGCTACACCTTC. It yields the protein CAGGRGNYGYTF.

The J gene is TRBJ1-2, the V gene TRBV12-3 or TRBV12-4, with D possibly being TRBD1 (6 bases). CDR3 length: 13 amino acids. The V end was cut by 1 base, the J end by 7 bases, with 10 bases between. The CDR3 here is CASSLDRVTGYTF. In DNA form, the CDR3 reads TGTGCCAGCAGTTTAGACAGGGTTACTGGCTACACCTTC.

The chain links TRBV6-2 or TRBV6-3 to TRBJ1-1; the D is unclear. Trimming removed 0 bases at V and 8 bases at J, with 4 bases between. The CDR3 runs to 11 residues. Germline values: CDR1 MNHEY, CDR2 SVGEGT. This CDR3 reads CASSYSIEAFF. CDR3 in DNA: TGTGCCAGCAGTTACTCGATAGAAGCTTTCTTT.

V and J are TRBV28 and TRBJ1-6; 9 bases are shared with TRBD1. J was trimmed by 6 bases and V by 2 bases; bases with no gene match: 11. Germline loops: CDR1 MDHEN, CDR2 SYDVKM. CDR3 size: 18 residues. Here the CDR3 reads CASSLMHRGLRGNSPLHF. DNA of the CDR3: TGTGCCAGCAGTTTAATGCACAGGGGGCTACGCGGTAATTCACCCCTCCACTTT.

The chain carries TRBV29-1 and TRBJ1-2; 8 bases map to TRBD1. V shed 7 bases and J 7 bases; nucleotides not matched to a gene: 11. This CDR3 spans 13 amino acids. Germline lookup yields CDR1 SQVTM and CDR2 ANQGSEA. This CDR3 is CSARSKDRVGYTF. The CDR3 nucleotides read TGCAGCGCCAGATCGAAGGACAGGGTTGGCTACACCTTC.

The V gene is TRBV7-2, the J gene TRBJ1-2; no firm D call. Germline values: CDR1 SGHTA, CDR2 FQGNSA. The CDR3 sequence is 15 residues long. Trimming stripped 2 bases from V and 1 base from J, with 11 bases between. This CDR3 reads CASSLSITVNYGYTF. For the CDR3, the DNA is TGTGCCAGCAGCTTAAGTATCACCGTTAACTATGGCTACACCTTC.

This chain connects TRBV28 to TRBJ1-5; tentatively, D is TRBD1 (5 bases). V lost 2 bases, J lost 5 bases, and 13 bases lay in between. CDR1 is MDHEN, CDR2 SYDVKM, per germline. This CDR3 is built from 15 residues. The CDR3: CASSLGTGPDQPQHF. CDR3 coding DNA: TGTGCCAGCAGTTTAGGCACGGGGCCCGATCAGCCCCAGCATTTT.

The V and J genes are TRBV7-2 and TRBJ1-5; TRBD1 is a possible D gene (5 bases). The CDR3 has 15 amino acids. V lost 6 bases to trimming and J lost 1 base, with 13 bases between them. Germline V gives CDR1 SGHTA, CDR2 FQGNSA. The CDR3: CASSPRQQSNQPQHF. CDR3 nucleotides: TGTGCCAGCAGTCCTCGACAGCAGAGCAATCAGCCCCAGCATTTT. Full variable domain (rest looked up from reference TRBV7-2 and TRBJ1-5): GAGVSQSPSNKVTEKGKDVELRCDPISGHTALYWYRQSLGQGLEFLIYFQGNSAPDKSGLPSDRFSAERTGGSVSTLTIQRTQQEDSAVYLCASSPRQQSNQPQHFGDGTRLSIL.

Worth noting for this clone: The sample holds other DNA sequences that translate to the same CDR3. The chain has TRBV6-5 and TRBJ2-1; D uncertain. The CDR3 totals 15 residues. V was pared by 6 bases and J by 2 bases, with 14 bases between. Germline V lookup: CDR1 MNHEY, CDR2 SVGAGI. The CDR3 protein is CASSYTDPAYNEQFF. The CDR3 DNA is TGTGCCAGCAGCTACACGGACCCCGCCTACAATGAGCAGTTCTTC.

V and J are TRBV20-1 and TRBJ2-1; D gene ambiguous. V was pared by 0 bases and J by 6 bases, with 3 bases between. Germline V gene lookup returns CDR1 DFQATT and CDR2 SNEGSKA (reference sequence). The CDR3 length is 11 residues. CDR3 bases: TGCAGTGCTAGAGATCTCAATGAGCAGTTCTTC. This codes for CSARDLNEQFF.

DNA for the CDR3: TGTGCCAGTAGTATAGACTCGCACAGCATCTCCTATGGCTACACCTTC. Translated, it gives CASSIDSHSISYGYTF. This chain uses TRBV19 with TRBJ1-2; D remains ambiguous. CDR3 length: 16 amino acids. Germline lookup yields CDR1 LNHDA and CDR2 SQIVND (reference sequence). The ends were cut back, 0 bases at V and 4 bases at J, with 15 bases in the middle.

The rearrangement joins TRBV28 to TRBJ2-7; unclear D gene. Germline CDR1 reads MDHEN; CDR2 reads SYDVKM. This CDR3 is built from 14 residues. V lost 2 bases to trimming and J lost 3 bases, with 11 bases between them. The DNA for the CDR3 is TGTGCCAGCAGTTTAATCGGCGAGTACTACGAGCAGTACTTC. Amino acids: CASSLIGEYYEQYF.

This CDR3 is CASSKTGGSAEAFF. The CDR3, as DNA: TGTGCCAGCAGCAAGACAGGGGGCAGCGCTGAAGCTTTCTTT. V is TRBV6-6 and J is TRBJ1-1, with 10 bases fitting TRBD1. With 6 bases clipped from V and 6 bases from J, the junction kept 7 bases outside the gene matches. This CDR3 is 14 amino acids long. Germline loops: CDR1 MNHNY, CDR2 SVGAGI (reference sequence).

This clone appeared a single time. The gene calls are TRBV6-1 and TRBJ2-5; D is perhaps TRBD2 (6 bases). Germline V lookup: CDR1 MNHNS, CDR2 SASEGT. There are 15 residues in the CDR3. The germline V and J ends were trimmed by 0 bases and 1 base, with 9 bases remaining between them. Here the CDR3 reads CASSEAEEGQETQYF. In DNA form, the CDR3 reads TGTGCCAGCAGTGAAGCGGAGGAGGGCCAAGAGACCCAGTACTTC.

This chain connects TRBV28 to TRBJ1-1, with 8 bases that match TRBD1. Germline trimming cut 7 bases from V and 5 bases from J; bases unmatched to any gene: 6. Germline V gene lookup returns CDR1 MDHEN and CDR2 SYDVKM. The CDR3 covers 13 residues. Here the CDR3 DNA reads TGTGCCAGCAAGCCAGGGGGCGGAACTGAAGCTTTCTTT. The encoded protein is CASKPGGGTEAFF.

This sequence joins TRBV28 and TRBJ1-5; D is ambiguous. CDR3 length: 12 amino acids. CDR1 and CDR2 (germline): MDHEN, SYDVKM. The V and J ends lost 10 bases and 8 bases respectively, with 15 bases between them. The CDR3 DNA is TGTGCCACCCTTCGTGGGTTGGAGCCCCAGCATTTT. Protein product: CATLRGLEPQHF.

CDR3 sequence reads: CASSLGTGGQPQHF. Written as DNA, the CDR3 is TGTGCCAGCAGTTTAGGGACAGGGGGTCAGCCCCAGCATTTT. The chain combines TRBV28 with TRBJ1-5; 11 positions match TRBD1. The CDR3 is 14 residues long. Unmatched junction bases numbered 0, after V lost 2 bases and J lost 6 bases. In germline, CDR1 is MDHEN, CDR2 SYDVKM.